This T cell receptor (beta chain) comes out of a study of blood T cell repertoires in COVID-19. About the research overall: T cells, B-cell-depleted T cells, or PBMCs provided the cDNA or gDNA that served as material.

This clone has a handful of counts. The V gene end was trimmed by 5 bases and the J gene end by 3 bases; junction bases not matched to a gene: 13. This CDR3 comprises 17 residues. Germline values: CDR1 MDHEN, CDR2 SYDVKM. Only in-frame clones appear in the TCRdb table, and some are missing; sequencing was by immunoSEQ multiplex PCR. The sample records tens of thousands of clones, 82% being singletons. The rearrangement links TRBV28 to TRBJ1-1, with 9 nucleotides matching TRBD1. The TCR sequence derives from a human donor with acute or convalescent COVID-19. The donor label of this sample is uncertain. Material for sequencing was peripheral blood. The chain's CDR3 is CASSLGQGSWFDTEAFF. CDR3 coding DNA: TGTGCCAGCAGTCTCGGACAGGGGTCGTGGTTCGACACTGAAGCTTTCTTT.